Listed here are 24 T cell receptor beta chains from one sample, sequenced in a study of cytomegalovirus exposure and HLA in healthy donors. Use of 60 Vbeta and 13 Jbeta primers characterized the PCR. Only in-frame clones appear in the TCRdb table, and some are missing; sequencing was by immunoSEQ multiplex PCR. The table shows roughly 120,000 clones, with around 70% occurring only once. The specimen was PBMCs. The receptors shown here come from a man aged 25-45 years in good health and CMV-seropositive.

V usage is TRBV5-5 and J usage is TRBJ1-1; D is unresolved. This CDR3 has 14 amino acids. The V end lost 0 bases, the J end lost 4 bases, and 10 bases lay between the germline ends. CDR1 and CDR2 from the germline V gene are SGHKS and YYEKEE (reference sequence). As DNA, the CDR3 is TGTGCCAGCAGCTTGGTCGGGAGCTCCACTGAAGCTTTCTTT. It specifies CASSLVGSSTEAFF.

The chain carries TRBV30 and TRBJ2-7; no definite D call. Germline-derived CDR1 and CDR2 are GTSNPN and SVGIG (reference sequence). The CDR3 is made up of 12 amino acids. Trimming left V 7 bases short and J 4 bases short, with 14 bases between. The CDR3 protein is CAFRPMEYEQYF. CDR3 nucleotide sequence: TGTGCCTTCCGGCCCATGGAGTACGAGCAGTACTTC.

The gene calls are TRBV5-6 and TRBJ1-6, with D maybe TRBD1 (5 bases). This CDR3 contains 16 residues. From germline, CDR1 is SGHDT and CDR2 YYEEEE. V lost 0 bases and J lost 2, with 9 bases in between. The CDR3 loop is CASSLAGNPYNSPLHF. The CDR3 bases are TGTGCCAGCAGCTTGGCAGGGAACCCCTATAATTCACCCCTCCACTTT.

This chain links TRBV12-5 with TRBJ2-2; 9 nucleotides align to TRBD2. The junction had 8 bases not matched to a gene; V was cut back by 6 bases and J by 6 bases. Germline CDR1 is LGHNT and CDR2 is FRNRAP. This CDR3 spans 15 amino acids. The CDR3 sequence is CASGGAGGPPGELFF. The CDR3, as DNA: TGTGCTAGTGGCGGAGCGGGGGGACCACCCGGGGAGCTGTTTTTT.

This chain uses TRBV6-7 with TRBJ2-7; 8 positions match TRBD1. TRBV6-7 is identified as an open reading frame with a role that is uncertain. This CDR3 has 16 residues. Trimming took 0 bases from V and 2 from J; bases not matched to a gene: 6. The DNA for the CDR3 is TGTGCCAGCAGTTACTCGATAGGGGGACAGGCCTACGAGCAGTACTTC. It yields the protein CASSYSIGGQAYEQYF.

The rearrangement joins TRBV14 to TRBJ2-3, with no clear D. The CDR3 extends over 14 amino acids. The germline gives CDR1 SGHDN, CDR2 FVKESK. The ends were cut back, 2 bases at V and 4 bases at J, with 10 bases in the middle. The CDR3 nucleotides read TGTGCCAGCAGCCAAAAGAGGTATTCAGATACGCAGTATTTT. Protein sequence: CASSQKRYSDTQYF.

The CDR3 region is CASSLAGGRGETQYF. As DNA, the CDR3 is TGTGCCAGCAGCTTAGCGGGGGGTCGGGGGGAGACCCAGTACTTC. The V and J genes are TRBV7-7 and TRBJ2-5, with a possible D match to TRBD2 (6 bases). The CDR3 runs 15 residues. Trimming removed 0 bases from V and 5 bases from J, with 13 bases in between. Germline V CDR1 and CDR2: SSHAT, FNYEAQ (reference sequence).

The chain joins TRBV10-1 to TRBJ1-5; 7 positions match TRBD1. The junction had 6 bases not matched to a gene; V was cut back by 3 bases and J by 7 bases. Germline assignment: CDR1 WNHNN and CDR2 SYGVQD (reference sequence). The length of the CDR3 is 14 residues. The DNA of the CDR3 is TGCGCCAGCAGTGATAGAACAGGGGACCAGCCCCAGCATTTT. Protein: CASSDRTGDQPQHF.

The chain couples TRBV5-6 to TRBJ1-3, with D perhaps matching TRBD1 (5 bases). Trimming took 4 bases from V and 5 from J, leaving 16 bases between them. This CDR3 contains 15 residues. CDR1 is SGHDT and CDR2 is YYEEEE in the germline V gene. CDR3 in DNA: TGTGCCAGCAGCGGTACCCCGGGGGATAGAAACACCATATATTTT. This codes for CASSGTPGDRNTIYF.

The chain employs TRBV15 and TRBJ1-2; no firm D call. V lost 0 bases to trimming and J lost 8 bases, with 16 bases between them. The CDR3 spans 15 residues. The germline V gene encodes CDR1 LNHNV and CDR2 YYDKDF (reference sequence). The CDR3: CATSRDLGEGSGYTF. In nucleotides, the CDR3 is TGTGCCACCAGCAGAGATTTGGGCGAGGGATCGGGCTACACCTTC.

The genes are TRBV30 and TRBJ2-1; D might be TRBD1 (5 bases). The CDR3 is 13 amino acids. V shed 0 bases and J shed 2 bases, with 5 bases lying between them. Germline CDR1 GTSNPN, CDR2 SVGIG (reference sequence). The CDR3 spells CAWSVGAYNEQFF. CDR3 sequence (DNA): TGTGCCTGGAGTGTAGGGGCCTACAATGAGCAGTTCTTC. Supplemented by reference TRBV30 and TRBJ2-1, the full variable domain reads SQTIHQWPATLVQPVGSPLSLECTVEGTSNPNLYWYRQAAGRGLQLLFYSVGIGQISSEVPQNLSASRPQDRQFILSSKKLLLSDSGFYLCAWSVGAYNEQFFGPGTRLTVL.

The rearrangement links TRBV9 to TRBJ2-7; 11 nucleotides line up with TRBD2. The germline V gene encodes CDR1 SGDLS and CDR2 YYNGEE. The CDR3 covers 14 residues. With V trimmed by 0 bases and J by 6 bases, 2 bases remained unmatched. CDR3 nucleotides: TGTGCCAGCAGCGTAGAACTAGCGGGGGTCGAGCAGTACTTC. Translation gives CASSVELAGVEQYF.

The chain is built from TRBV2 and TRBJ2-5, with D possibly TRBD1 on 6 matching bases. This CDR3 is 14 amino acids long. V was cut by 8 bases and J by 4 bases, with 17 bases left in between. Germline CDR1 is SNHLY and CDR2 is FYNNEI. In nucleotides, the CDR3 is TGTGCCAGCGTCTACCCGTGGGGGCGAGAGACCCAGTACTTC. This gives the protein CASVYPWGRETQYF.

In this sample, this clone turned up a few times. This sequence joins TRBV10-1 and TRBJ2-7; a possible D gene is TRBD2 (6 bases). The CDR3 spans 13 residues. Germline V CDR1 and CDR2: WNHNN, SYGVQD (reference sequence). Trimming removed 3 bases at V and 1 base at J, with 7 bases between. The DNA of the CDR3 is TGCGCCAGCAGTGAAGGAGGGTCCTACGAGCAGTACTTC. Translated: CASSEGGSYEQYF.

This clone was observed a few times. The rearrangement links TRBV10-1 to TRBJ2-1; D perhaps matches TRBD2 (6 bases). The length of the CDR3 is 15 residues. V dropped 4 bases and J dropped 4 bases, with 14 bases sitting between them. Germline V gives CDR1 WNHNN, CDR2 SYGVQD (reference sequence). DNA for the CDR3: TGCGCCAGCAGTGTTAGCGGAGTGGAGTACAATGAGCAGTTCTTC. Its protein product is CASSVSGVEYNEQFF.

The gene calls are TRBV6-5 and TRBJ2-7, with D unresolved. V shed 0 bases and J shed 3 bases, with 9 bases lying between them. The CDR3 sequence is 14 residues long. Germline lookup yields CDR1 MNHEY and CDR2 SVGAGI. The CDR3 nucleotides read TGTGCCAGCAGTTACTCCGCAGACTTCTACGAGCAGTACTTC. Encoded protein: CASSYSADFYEQYF.

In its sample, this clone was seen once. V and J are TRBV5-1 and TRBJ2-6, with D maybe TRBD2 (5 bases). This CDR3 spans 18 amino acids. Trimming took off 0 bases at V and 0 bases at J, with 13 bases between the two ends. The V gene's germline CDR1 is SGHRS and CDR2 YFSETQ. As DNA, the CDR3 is TGCGCCAGCAGCTTGGACGGGGTCCTCTCCTCTGGGGCCAACGTCCTGACTTTC. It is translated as CASSLDGVLSSGANVLTF.

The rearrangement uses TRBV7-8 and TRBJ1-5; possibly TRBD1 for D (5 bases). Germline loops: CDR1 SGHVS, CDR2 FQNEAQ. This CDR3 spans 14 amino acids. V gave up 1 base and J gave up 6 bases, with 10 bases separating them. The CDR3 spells CASSLGSDTQPQHF. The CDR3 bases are TGTGCCAGCAGCTTAGGGTCGGACACTCAGCCCCAGCATTTT.

Here the CDR3 reads CASSLELAETGELFF. DNA of the CDR3: TGTGCCAGCAGTTTGGAACTAGCGGAGACCGGGGAGCTGTTTTTT. J is TRBJ2-2 and V is TRBV28; 8 bases are a match to TRBD2. With 3 bases clipped from V and 5 bases from J, the junction kept 5 bases outside the gene matches. The germline gives CDR1 MDHEN, CDR2 SYDVKM. The CDR3 extends over 15 amino acids.

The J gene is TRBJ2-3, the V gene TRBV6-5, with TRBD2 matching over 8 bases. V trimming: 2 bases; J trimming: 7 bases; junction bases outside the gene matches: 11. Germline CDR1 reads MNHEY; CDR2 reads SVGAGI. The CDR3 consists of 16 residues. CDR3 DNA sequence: TGTGCCAGCAGTTACGAGGGGCGGGGGGCCAGGAATACGCAGTATTTT. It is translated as CASSYEGRGARNTQYF.

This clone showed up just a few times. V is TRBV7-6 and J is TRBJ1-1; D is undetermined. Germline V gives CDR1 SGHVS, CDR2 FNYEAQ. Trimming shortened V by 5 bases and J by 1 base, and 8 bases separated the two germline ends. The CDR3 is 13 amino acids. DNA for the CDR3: TGTGCCAGCAGCCTACGGGGGAACACTGAAGCTTTCTTT. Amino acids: CASSLRGNTEAFF.

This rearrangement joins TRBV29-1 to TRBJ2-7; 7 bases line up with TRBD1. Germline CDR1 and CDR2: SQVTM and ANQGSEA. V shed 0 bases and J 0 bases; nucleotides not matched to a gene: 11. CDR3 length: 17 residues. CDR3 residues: CSVEDSVMGQSSYEQYF. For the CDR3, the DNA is TGCAGCGTTGAAGATAGTGTAATGGGACAGTCCTCCTACGAGCAGTACTTC.

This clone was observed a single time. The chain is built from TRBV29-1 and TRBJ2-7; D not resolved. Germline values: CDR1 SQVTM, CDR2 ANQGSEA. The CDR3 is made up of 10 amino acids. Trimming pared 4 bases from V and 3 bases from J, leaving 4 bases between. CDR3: CSVGSYEQYF. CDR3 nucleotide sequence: TGCAGCGTTGGTAGCTACGAGCAGTACTTC.

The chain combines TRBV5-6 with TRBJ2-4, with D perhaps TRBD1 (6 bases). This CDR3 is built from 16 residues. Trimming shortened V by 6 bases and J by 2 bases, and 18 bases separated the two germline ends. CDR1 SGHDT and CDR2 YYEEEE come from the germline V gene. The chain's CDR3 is CASTQGIRGSKNIQYF. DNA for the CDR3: TGTGCCAGCACCCAGGGCATCAGGGGATCCAAAAACATTCAGTACTTC.